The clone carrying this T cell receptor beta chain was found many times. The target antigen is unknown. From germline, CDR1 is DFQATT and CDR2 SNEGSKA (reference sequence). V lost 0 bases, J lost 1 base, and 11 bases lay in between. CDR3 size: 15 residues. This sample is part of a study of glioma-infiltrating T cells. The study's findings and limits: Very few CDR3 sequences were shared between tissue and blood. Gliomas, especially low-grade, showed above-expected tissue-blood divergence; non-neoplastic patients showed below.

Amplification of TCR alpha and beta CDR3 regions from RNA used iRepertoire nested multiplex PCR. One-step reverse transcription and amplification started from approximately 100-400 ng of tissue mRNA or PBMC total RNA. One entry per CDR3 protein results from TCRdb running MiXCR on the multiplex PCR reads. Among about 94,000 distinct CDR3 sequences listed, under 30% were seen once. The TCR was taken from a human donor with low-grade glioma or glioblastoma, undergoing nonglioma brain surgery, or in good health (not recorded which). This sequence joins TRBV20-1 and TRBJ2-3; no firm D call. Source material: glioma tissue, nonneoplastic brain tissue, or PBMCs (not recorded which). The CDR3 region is CSARDTAKGTDTQYF. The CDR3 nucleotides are TGCAGTGCTAGAGATACGGCTAAGGGCACAGATACGCAGTATTTT.